One sample yielded the 2 T cell receptor beta chains listed below, sequenced in a study of cytomegalovirus exposure and HLA in healthy donors. Amplification used 60 Vbeta primers and 13 Jbeta primers. The method was immunoSEQ multiplex PCR; TCRdb's version includes in-frame clones alone and lacks a portion of them. Of some 130,000 clones in the sample, 80% to 85% were seen once. Sequencing was performed on PBMCs. The receptors stem from a boy aged 5-17 years in good health and CMV-seronegative.

The chain is built from TRBV15 and TRBJ1-3; D is ambiguous. There are 18 residues in the CDR3. Germline CDR1 reads LNHNV; CDR2 reads YYDKDF (reference sequence). V lost 0 bases and J 1 base, leaving 16 bases between the germline ends. The DNA of the CDR3 is TGTGCCACCAGCAGAGAGGGGAGGCAGGACCCATCTGGAAACACCATATATTTT. Its protein product is CATSREGRQDPSGNTIYF.

With regard to this clone: The same CDR3 also results from other DNA sequences found in this sample. This chain links TRBV6-5 with TRBJ2-7, with D tentatively TRBD1 (5 bases). Germline loops: CDR1 MNHEY, CDR2 SVGAGI. V gave up 2 bases and J gave up 4 bases, with 15 bases separating them. This CDR3 has 15 amino acids. This chain's CDR3 is CASSYPGQGLYEQYF. DNA for the CDR3: TGTGCCAGCAGTTACCCGGGTCAGGGTTTGTACGAGCAGTACTTC.